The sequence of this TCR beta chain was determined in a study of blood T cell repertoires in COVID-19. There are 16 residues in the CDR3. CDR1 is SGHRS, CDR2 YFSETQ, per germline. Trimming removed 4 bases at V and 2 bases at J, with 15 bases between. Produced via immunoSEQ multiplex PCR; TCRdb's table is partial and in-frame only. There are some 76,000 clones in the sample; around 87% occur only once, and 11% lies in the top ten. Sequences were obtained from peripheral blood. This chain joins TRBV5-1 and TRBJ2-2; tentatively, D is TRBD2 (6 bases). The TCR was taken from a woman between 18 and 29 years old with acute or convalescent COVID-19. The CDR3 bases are TGCGCCAGCAGCCCCCTAGGCGGGGCAAACACCGGGGAGCTGTTTTTT. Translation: CASSPLGGANTGELFF.